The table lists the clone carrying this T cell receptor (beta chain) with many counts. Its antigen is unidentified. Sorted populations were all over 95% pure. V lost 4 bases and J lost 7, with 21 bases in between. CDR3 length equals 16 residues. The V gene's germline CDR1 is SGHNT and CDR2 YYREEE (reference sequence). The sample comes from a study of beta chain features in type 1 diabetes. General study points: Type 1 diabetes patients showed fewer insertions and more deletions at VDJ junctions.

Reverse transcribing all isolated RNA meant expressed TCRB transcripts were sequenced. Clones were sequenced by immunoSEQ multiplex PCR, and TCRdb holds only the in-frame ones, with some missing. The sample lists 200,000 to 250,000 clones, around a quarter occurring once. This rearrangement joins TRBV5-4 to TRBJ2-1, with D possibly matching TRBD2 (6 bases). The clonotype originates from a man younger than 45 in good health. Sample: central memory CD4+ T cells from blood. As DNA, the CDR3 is TGTGCCAGCAGCACTCGACAGCGGGCCTCTCTAAATGAGCAGTTCTTC. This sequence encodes CASSTRQRASLNEQFF. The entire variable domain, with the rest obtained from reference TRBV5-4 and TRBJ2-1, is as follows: ETGVTQSPTHLIKTRGQQVTLRCSSQSGHNTVSWYQQALGQGPQFIFQYYREEENGRGNFPPRFSGLQFPNYSSELNVNALELDDSALYLCASSTRQRASLNEQFFGPGTRLTVL.